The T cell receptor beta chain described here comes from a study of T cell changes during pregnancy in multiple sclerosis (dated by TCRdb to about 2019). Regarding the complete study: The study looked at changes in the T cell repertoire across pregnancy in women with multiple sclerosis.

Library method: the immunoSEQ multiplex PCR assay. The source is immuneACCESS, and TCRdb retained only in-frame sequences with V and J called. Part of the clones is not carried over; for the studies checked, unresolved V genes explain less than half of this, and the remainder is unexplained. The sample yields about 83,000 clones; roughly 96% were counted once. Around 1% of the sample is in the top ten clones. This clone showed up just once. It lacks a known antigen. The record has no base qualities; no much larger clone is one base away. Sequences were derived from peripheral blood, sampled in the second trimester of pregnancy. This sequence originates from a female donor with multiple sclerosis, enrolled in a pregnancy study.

The DNA is as follows: TGCAGCGCATCCGTACAGGGGTATGGCTACACCTTC. It encodes CSASVQGYGYTF. The V and J segments used are TRBV29-1 and TRBJ1-2, with TRBD1 identical over 7 junction bases. The V end gives up 7 bases and the J end 5 bases, leaving 7 bases in the junction not matched to a gene. The cysteine opens and the phenylalanine closes a CDR3 of 12 amino acids. Just the 36-base CDR3 DNA is kept, in frame starting at base 1. Looking up the germline V gene yields CDR1 SQVTM and CDR2 ANQGSEA. Joined to the reference TRBV29-1 and TRBJ1-2 proteins, this CDR3 gives the full variable domain: SAVISQKPSRDICQRGTSLTIQCQVDSQVTMMFWYRQQPGQSLTLIATANQGSEATYESGFVIDKFPISRPNLTFSTLTVSNMSPEDSSIYLCSASVQGYGYTFGSGTRLTVV.